These 3 T cell receptor beta chains were sequenced from one sample in a study of blood T cell repertoires in COVID-19. Repertoires were generated with immunoSEQ multiplex PCR, while TCRdb's copy carries only in-frame clones and drops some. The sample shows fewer than 500,000 clones, roughly 90% of them seen only once. The sample was peripheral blood. The source is a man aged 18 to 29 with COVID-19, enrolled during active disease.

As to this clone: One end of the junction varies from germline; a read error may be responsible. The chain recombines TRBV11-3 with TRBJ2-3; perhaps TRBD2 as D (5 bases). Germline lookup yields CDR1 SGHNT and CDR2 YENEEA. The CDR3 runs 13 residues. The CDR3 loop is CASSLDSGNTQYF. CDR3 nucleotides: TGTGCCAGCAGCCTAGACTCCGGGAATACGCAGTATTTT.

The CDR3: CASSPLFGTGAGAGSYNEQFF. Here the CDR3 DNA reads TGTGCCAGCTCACCACTCTTCGGGACAGGGGCCGGCGCCGGCTCCTACAATGAGCAGTTCTTC. The rearrangement links TRBV18 to TRBJ2-1, with 10 bases lining up with TRBD1. Germline CDR1 and CDR2: KGHSH and LQKENI. Trimming at V came to 1 base and at J to 0 bases, leaving 15 bases not matched to a gene. This CDR3 is built from 21 residues.

The chain joins TRBV6-5 to TRBJ2-1; D uncertain. Per germline, CDR1 MNHEY and CDR2 SVGAGI. CDR3 length: 12 amino acids. Trimming stripped 6 bases from V and 8 bases from J, with 11 bases between. The DNA for the CDR3 is TGTGCCAGCAGGAGTTCGGCGGATGAGCAGTTCTTC. It encodes CASRSSADEQFF.